This TCR beta chain is from a study of blood T cell repertoires in COVID-19. The overall study: Collection of acute and convalescent COVID-19 samples took place in the United States, Italy and Spain. PBMCs, B-cell-depleted T cells, or T cells were the source of the cDNA or gDNA that made up the material.

Deletions cut 5 bases from V and 0 bases from J, with 13 bases between. The CDR3 is 15 residues long. Germline-derived CDR1 and CDR2 are MNHEY and SMNVEV (reference sequence). Original processing methods: The authors estimated nucleated cell counts from reference gene primer amplification. Data came from immunoSEQ multiplex PCR; TCRdb stores just in-frame clones and leaves some out. The D gene and trimming were derived from the DNA, and the V and J assignments and clone size from that table. The sample has about 150,000 clones, 70% to 90% seen once; the top ten hold more than 5%. The receptor was isolated from a human donor in a cohort sampled during active COVID-19. The sequencing sample was made of peripheral blood. This chain joins TRBV27 and TRBJ1-1; tentatively, D is TRBD1 (6 bases). The CDR3 sequence: CASSPGTYLNTEAFF. In nucleotides, the CDR3 is TGTGCCAGCAGTCCCGGGACATACCTGAACACTGAAGCTTTCTTT.